Presented here are 13 T cell receptor beta chains from one specimen sequenced in a study of T-cell memory formation after mild COVID-19. TCRdb reprocessed the 5' RACE reads with MiXCR, giving one entry per CDR3 protein. This repertoire shows about 340,000 distinct CDR3 sequences, 20% found once; its top ten account for roughly a fifth. Sequencing was done on a sample of PBMCs or a T cell subset sorted from them (not recorded which). Receptors originate from a man younger than 30 who had mild COVID-19 (a few samples of this study predate the infection). Cell type and time point are not known.

The chain has TRBV6-5 and TRBJ1-2; tentatively, D is TRBD1 (5 bases). Germline V gene sequence: CDR1 MNHEY, CDR2 SVGAGI. Trimming removed 0 bases from V and 6 bases from J, with 11 bases in between. The CDR3 is made up of 14 amino acids. CDR3 sequence reads: CASSYSSPGDGYTF. CDR3 nucleotides: TGTGCCAGCAGTTACTCATCGCCGGGGGATGGCTACACCTTC.

This chain connects TRBV4-2 to TRBJ1-5; D unresolved. CDR1 is LGHNA and CDR2 is YNFKEQ in the germline V gene. CDR3 length: 18 residues. Trimming left V 1 base short and J 2 bases short, with 18 bases between. In DNA, the CDR3 is TGTGCCAGCAGCCAAGTTCAATGGGGAGGGAGAGGCAATCAGCCCCAGCATTTT. This encodes CASSQVQWGGRGNQPQHF.

This clonotype was counted a few times. The CDR3 DNA sequence: TGCGCCAGCAGAAGGTTCAGGGGGCCTAATACTGAAGCTTTCTTT. This gives the protein CASRRFRGPNTEAFF. The J gene is TRBJ1-1, the V gene TRBV5-1; 8 bases are shared with TRBD1. CDR1 SGHRS and CDR2 YFSETQ come from the germline V gene. Trimming removed 5 bases from V and 5 bases from J; junction bases left unmatched: 11. The CDR3 covers 15 residues.

This clonotype was seen a handful of times. The CDR3 loop reads CASSLQRGAAPQHF. CDR3 coding DNA: TGCGCCAGCAGCCTCCAAAGGGGGGCCGCGCCCCAGCATTTT. The chain couples TRBV4-1 to TRBJ1-5, with a possible D match to TRBD1 (6 bases). The CDR3 sequence is 14 residues long. The germline CDR1 and CDR2 sequences are MGHRA and YSYEKL. The V end lost 4 bases, the J end lost 9 bases, and 16 bases lay between the germline ends.

This clonotype was found a few times. The chain links TRBV5-4 to TRBJ2-5, with 13 bases identical to TRBD2. CDR1 and CDR2 from the germline V gene are SGHNT and YYREEE (reference sequence). The V gene end was trimmed by 4 bases and the J gene end by 9 bases; junction bases not matched to a gene: 0. This CDR3 spans 12 amino acids. DNA for the CDR3: TGTGCCAGCAGCACTAGCGGGGGGGCCCAGTACTTC. Translating it yields CASSTSGGAQYF. The full variable domain, completed using reference TRBV5-4 and TRBJ2-5, is ETGVTQSPTHLIKTRGQQVTLRCSSQSGHNTVSWYQQALGQGPQFIFQYYREEENGRGNFPPRFSGLQFPNYSSELNVNALELDDSALYLCASSTSGGAQYFGPGTRLLVL.

This clonotype occurred a few times. The chain employs TRBV27 and TRBJ1-4; D uncertain. The CDR3 runs to 15 residues. The ends were cut back, 4 bases at V and 8 bases at J, with 17 bases in the middle. The germline V gene has CDR1 MNHEY and CDR2 SMNVEV (reference sequence). The CDR3 nucleotides are TGTGCCAGCAGTTCCGGAGCCGCCGCTGGAGAAAAACTGTTTTTT. This encodes CASSSGAAAGEKLFF.

This clonotype has a handful of counts. The chain has TRBV5-1 and TRBJ2-5; 10 bases line up with TRBD1. From germline, CDR1 is SGHRS and CDR2 YFSETQ. The CDR3 loop spans 17 amino acids. The V and J ends lost 2 bases and 2 bases, in that order; junction bases with no gene match: 9. The DNA for the CDR3 is TGCGCCAGCAGCTTAGGTCTCCGGGACAGGGGTCAAGAGACCCAGTACTTC. Translation: CASSLGLRDRGQETQYF.

In its sample, this clonotype was seen a few times. The genes are TRBV7-8 and TRBJ2-7; maybe TRBD1 (5 bases). The CDR3 runs to 14 residues. V lost 1 base to trimming and J lost 2 bases, with 9 bases between them. CDR1 and CDR2 (germline): SGHVS, FQNEAQ. CDR3 nucleotides: TGTGCCAGCAGCTTAGTCCAGGGAACCTACGAGCAGTACGTC. Its translation is CASSLVQGTYEQYV.

This clonotype was seen more than once but under ten times. The chain has TRBV12-3 or TRBV12-4 and TRBJ2-7; 11 nucleotides agree with TRBD2. There are 15 residues in the CDR3. The ends lost 5 bases at V and 6 bases at J; junction bases unmatched: 9. The CDR3 nucleotides are TGTGCCAGCAGTCCGGAGACTAGCGGGAAACTCGAGCAGTACTTC. Its protein product is CASSPETSGKLEQYF.

The chain couples TRBV6-1 to TRBJ2-7, with 7 bases aligning to TRBD1. Looked up from germline, CDR1 is MNHNS and CDR2 is SASEGT. Trimming took 6 bases from V and 3 from J; bases not matched to a gene: 14. The CDR3 has 16 residues. The CDR3 region has the DNA TGTGCCAGCAGCTCCGCAGGACAGGATATCGACTACGAGCAGTACTTC. Protein: CASSSAGQDIDYEQYF.

The V gene is TRBV5-4, the J gene TRBJ1-1; D gene uncertain. Germline V gives CDR1 SGHNT, CDR2 YYREEE (reference sequence). The V gene lost 1 base and the J gene lost 3 bases, with 10 bases spanning the gap. The CDR3 is 14 amino acids. CDR3 nucleotides: TGTGCCAGCAGCTTGAAGGGTGTCGACACTGAAGCTTTCTTT. This codes for CASSLKGVDTEAFF.

Only a few counts were recorded for this clonotype. The V and J genes are TRBV20-1 and TRBJ2-3; 7 positions agree with TRBD2. CDR3 length equals 15 residues. The ends lost 0 bases at V and 2 bases at J; junction bases unmatched: 5. Germline V CDR1 and CDR2: DFQATT, SNEGSKA (reference sequence). CDR3 DNA sequence: TGCAGTGCTAGAGATCCTAGCGGAAACACAGATACGCAGTATTTT. The encoded protein is CSARDPSGNTDTQYF.

The chain recombines TRBV4-3 with TRBJ1-1; no reliable D call. CDR1 is LGHNA, CDR2 YSLEER, per germline. The CDR3 runs 15 residues. Trimming removed 1 base from V and 2 bases from J, with 11 bases in between. CDR3 sequence: CASSQGPYSNTEAFF. The CDR3 nucleotides are TGCGCCAGCAGCCAAGGTCCGTACAGTAACACTGAAGCTTTCTTT.